The clone carrying this TCR beta chain was counted at least ten times. There are 14 residues in the CDR3. Germline CDR1 SQVTM, CDR2 ANQGSEA. With V trimmed by 5 bases and J by 0 bases, 3 bases remained unmatched. Using RNA transcripts as the source, TCR beta CDR3 regions were amplified. Carried out on the TCR CDR3, a first-round RT-PCR used the HTBI primer set. TCRdb itself ran the multiplex PCR reads through MiXCR, one entry per CDR3 protein. Among hundreds of thousands of distinct CDR3 sequences listed, under 20% were seen once. The data are from a study of T cells in Graves' hyperthyroidism and ophthalmopathy. The overall study: Prior to any treatment, at the point of initial diagnosis, peripheral blood was collected.

This receptor was obtained from a woman between 18 and 30 years old with Graves' ophthalmopathy. Sequences were obtained from blood. The rearrangement links TRBV29-1 to TRBJ2-3; TRBD2 matches at 9 bases. The CDR3: CSVMTSGSTDTQYF. The DNA of the CDR3 is TGCAGCGTTATGACTAGCGGAAGCACAGATACGCAGTATTTT.